This T cell receptor (beta chain) was profiled in a study of T cell responses to AZD1222 COVID-19 vaccine. Remarks on this clone: Its target is unknown.

Whole-study findings and limits: Repertoires were collected only later (after the peak T cell response had occurred).

Assay: immunoSEQ multiplex PCR; the TCRdb copy retains only in-frame clones and omits some. The sample shows about 100,000 clones, 90% to 95% of them seen only once. Germline CDR1 reads LNHNV; CDR2 reads YYDKDF (reference sequence). This CDR3 region has 14 residues. The V gene lost 1 base and the J gene lost 8 bases, with 12 bases spanning the gap. The clonotype originates from an adult who received the AZD1222 COVID-19 vaccine. The gene calls are TRBV15 and TRBJ2-1, with D possibly being TRBD1 (6 bases). The source material was peripheral blood, sampled 28 days after the second AZD1222 dose. The CDR3: CATSRVFGGDEQFF. The CDR3 nucleotides are TGTGCCACCAGCAGAGTTTTTGGGGGCGATGAGCAGTTCTTC. The variable domain in full, with the rest retrieved from reference TRBV15 and TRBJ2-1, is DAMVIQNPRYQVTQFGKPVTLSCSQTLNHNVMYWYQQKSSQAPKLLFHYYDKDFNNEADTPDNFQSRRPNTSFCFLDIRSPGLGDTAMYLCATSRVFGGDEQFFGPGTRLTVL.